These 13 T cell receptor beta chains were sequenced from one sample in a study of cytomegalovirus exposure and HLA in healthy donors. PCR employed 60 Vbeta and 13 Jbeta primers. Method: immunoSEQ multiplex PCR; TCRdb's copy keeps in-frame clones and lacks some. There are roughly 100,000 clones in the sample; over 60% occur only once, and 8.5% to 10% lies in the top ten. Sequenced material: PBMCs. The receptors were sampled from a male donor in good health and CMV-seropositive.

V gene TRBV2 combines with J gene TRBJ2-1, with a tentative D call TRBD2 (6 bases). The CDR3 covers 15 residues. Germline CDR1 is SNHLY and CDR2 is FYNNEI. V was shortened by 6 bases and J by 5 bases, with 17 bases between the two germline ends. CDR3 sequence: CASRAYSGTHNEQFF. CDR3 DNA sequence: TGTGCCAGCAGAGCCTACTCCGGGACTCACAATGAGCAGTTCTTC.

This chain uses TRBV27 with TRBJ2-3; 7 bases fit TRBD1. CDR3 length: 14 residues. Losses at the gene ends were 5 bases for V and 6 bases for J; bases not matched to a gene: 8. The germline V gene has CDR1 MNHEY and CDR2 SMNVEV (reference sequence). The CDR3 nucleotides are TGTGCCAGCAGTAGAACAGGGGTCGACGATACGCAGTATTTT. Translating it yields CASSRTGVDDTQYF.

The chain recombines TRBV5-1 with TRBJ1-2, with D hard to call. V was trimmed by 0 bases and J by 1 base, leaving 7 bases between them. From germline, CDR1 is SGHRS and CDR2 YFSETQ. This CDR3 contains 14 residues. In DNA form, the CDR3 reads TGCGCCAGCAGCTTGGGGCAGATTAACTATGGCTACACCTTC. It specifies CASSLGQINYGYTF.

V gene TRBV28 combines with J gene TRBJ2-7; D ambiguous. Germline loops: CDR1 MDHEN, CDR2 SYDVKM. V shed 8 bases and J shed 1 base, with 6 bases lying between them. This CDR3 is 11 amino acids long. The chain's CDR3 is CASGPSYEQYF. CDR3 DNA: TGTGCCAGCGGGCCTTCCTACGAGCAGTACTTC.

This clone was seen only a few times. The CDR3 sequence: CASSPQLTDTQYF. CDR3 DNA sequence: TGTGCCAGCAGCCCCCAACTCACAGATACGCAGTATTTT. The V call is TRBV14, the J call TRBJ2-3; D call uncertain. The CDR3 loop spans 13 amino acids. CDR1 is SGHDN and CDR2 is FVKESK in the germline V gene. The V gene lost 4 bases and the J gene lost 2 bases, with 7 bases spanning the gap.

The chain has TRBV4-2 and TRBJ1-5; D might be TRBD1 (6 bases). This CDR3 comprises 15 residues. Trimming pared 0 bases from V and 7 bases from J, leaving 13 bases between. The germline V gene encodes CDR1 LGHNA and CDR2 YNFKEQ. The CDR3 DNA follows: TGTGCCAGCAGCCAAGAGGGGGCAGGGAGACAGCCCCAGCATTTT. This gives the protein CASSQEGAGRQPQHF.

The DNA for the CDR3 is TGTGCCAGCAGTTACTCAGGCGGGAGTCAGCCCCAGCATTTT. Translation: CASSYSGGSQPQHF. This chain connects TRBV6-5 to TRBJ1-5; D ambiguous. Between the trimmed V and J ends, which lost 0 bases and 6 bases, there was a span of 9 bases. Germline CDR1 reads MNHEY; CDR2 reads SVGAGI. The CDR3 has 14 residues.

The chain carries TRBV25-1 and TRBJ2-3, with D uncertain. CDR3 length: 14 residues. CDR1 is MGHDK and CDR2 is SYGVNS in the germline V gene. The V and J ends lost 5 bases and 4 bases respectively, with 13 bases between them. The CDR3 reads CASSRPGSADTQYF. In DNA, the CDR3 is TGTGCCAGCAGTAGGCCAGGTTCCGCAGATACGCAGTATTTT.

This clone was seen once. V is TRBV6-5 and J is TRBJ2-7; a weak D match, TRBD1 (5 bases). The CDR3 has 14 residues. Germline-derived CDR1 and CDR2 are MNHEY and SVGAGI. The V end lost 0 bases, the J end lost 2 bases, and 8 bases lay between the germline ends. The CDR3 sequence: CASSYSTVPYEQYF. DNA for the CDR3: TGTGCCAGCAGTTACTCGACAGTGCCCTACGAGCAGTACTTC.

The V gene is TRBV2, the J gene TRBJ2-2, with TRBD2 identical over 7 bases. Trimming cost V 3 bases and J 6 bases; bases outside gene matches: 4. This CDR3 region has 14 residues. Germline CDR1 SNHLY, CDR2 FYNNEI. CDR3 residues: CASSEGTTAGELFF. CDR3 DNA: TGTGCCAGCAGTGAGGGGACTACTGCCGGGGAGCTGTTTTTT.

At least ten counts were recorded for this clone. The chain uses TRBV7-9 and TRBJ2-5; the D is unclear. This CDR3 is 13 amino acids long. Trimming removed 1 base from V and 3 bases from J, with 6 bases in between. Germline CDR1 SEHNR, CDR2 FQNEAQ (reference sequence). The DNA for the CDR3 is TGTGCCAGCAGCTTAGGCAGGAAAGAGACCCAGTACTTC. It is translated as CASSLGRKETQYF.

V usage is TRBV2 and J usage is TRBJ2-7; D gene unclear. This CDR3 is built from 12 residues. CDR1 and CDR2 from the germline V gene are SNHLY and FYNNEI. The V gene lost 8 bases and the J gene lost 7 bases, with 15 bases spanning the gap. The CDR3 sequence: CASRLVGDEQYF. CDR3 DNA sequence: TGTGCCAGCCGGCTTGTAGGAGATGAGCAGTACTTC.

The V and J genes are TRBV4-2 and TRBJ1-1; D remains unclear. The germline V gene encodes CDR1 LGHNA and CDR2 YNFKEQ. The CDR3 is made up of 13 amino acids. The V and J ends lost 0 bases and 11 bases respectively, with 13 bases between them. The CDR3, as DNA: TGTGCCAGCAGCCAAGAGGGGAGGAGGGTGGCTTTCTTT. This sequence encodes CASSQEGRRVAFF.